The present TCR beta chain was sequenced within a study of response to subunit inactivated influenza vaccine. The CDR3 is 14 residues long. Germline CDR1 and CDR2: LGHNA and YSLEER. V dropped 4 bases and J dropped 5 bases, with 9 bases sitting between them. TCRdb fed the RT-PCR reads into MiXCR, producing one record per CDR3 protein. The sample has 250,000 to 350,000 distinct CDR3 sequences; about 20% are singletons. Concerning this clonotype itself: Antigen: not known.

Study findings and constraints: The authors suggested that few new T cells are recruited per seasonal influenza vaccination.

The rearrangement uses TRBV4-3 and TRBJ1-6; no clear D. The TCR originated in a man aged 50-75 years who received an inactivated influenza vaccine. This specimen consisted of PBMCs from blood, obtained approximately 22 months after vaccination. Here the CDR3 DNA reads TGCGCCAGCAGCCTCCAAAACAATAATTCACCCCTCCACTTT. Protein product: CASSLQNNNSPLHF.